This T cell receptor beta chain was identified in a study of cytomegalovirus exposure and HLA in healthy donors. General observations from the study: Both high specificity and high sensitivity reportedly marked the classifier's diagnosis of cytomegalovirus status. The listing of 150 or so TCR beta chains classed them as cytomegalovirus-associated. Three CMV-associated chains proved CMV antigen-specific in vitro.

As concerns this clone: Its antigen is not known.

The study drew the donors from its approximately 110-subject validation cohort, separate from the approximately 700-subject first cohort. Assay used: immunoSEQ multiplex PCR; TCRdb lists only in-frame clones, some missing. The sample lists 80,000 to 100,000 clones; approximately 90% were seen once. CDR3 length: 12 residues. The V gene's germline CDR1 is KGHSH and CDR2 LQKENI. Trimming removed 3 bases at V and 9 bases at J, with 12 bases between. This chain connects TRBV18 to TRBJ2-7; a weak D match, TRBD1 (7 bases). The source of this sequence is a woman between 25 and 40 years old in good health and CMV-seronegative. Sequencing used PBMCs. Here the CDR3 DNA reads TGTGCCAGCTCACCGGAGGGGGCAAGGCAGTACTTC. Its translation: CASSPEGARQYF.